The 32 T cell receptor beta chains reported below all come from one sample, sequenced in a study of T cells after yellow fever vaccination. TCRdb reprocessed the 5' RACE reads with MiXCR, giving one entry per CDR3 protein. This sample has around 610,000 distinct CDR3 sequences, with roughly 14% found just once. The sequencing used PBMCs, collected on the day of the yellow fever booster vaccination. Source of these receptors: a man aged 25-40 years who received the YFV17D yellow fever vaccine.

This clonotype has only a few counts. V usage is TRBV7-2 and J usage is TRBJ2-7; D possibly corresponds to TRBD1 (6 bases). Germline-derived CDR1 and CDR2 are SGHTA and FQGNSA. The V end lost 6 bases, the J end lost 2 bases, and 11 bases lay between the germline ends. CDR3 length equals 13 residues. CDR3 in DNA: TGTGCCAGCAGTGTGGACAGAGCCTACGAGCAGTACTTC. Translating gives CASSVDRAYEQYF.

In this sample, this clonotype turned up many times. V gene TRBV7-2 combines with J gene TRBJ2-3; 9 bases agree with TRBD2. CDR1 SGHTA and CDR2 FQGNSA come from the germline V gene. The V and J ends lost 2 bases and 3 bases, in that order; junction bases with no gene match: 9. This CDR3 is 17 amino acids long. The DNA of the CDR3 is TGTGCCAGCAGCTTACAAGGCGGGAGGGCCAAGACAGATACGCAGTATTTT. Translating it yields CASSLQGGRAKTDTQYF. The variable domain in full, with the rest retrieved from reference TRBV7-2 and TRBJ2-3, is GAGVSQSPSNKVTEKGKDVELRCDPISGHTALYWYRQSLGQGLEFLIYFQGNSAPDKSGLPSDRFSAERTGGSVSTLTIQRTQQEDSAVYLCASSLQGGRAKTDTQYFGPGTRLTVL.

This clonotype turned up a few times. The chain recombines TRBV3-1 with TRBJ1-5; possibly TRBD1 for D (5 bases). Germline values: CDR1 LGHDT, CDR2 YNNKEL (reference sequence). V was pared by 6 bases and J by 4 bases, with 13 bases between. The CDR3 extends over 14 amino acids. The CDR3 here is CASSKDIVNQPQHF. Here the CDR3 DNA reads TGTGCCAGCAGTAAGGACATTGTGAATCAGCCCCAGCATTTT.

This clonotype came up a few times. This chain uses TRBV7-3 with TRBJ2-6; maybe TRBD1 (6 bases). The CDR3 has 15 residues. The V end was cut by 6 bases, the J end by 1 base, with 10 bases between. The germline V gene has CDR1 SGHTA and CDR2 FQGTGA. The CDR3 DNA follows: TGTGCCAGCAGTGTACAGGGATCTGGGGCCAACGTCCTGACTTTC. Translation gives CASSVQGSGANVLTF.

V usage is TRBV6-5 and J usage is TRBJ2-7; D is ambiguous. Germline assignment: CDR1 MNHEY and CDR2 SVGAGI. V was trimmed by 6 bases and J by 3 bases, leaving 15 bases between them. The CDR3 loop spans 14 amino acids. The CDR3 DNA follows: TGTGCCAGCAGGTCTGTGGAACCCAGCTACGAGCAGTACTTC. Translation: CASRSVEPSYEQYF.

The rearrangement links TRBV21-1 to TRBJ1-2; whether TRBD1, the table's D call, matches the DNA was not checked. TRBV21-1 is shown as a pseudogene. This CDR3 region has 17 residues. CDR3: CASSRLDTFLGPYGYTF. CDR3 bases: TGTGCCAGCAGCAGATTAGACACCTTCTTGGGACCCTATGGCTACACCTTC.

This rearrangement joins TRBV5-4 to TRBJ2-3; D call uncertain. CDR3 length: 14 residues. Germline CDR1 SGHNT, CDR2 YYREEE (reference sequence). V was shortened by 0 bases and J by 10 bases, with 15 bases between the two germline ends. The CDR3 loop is CASSLEGPRRSQYF. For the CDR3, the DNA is TGTGCCAGCAGCTTGGAAGGGCCGAGAAGGTCGCAGTATTTT.

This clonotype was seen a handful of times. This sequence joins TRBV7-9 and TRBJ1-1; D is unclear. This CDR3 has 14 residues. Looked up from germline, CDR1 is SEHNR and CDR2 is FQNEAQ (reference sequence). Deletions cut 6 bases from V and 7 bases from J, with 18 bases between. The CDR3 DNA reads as TGTGCCAGCAGATCGATCCGAGTGAACGGTGAAGCTTTCTTT. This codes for CASRSIRVNGEAFF. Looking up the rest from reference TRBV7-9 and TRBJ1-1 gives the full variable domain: DTGVSQNPRHKITKRGQNVTFRCDPISEHNRLYWYRQTLGQGPEFLTYFQNEAQLEKSRLLSDRFSAERPKGSFSTLEIQRTEQGDSAMYLCASRSIRVNGEAFFGQGTRLTVV.

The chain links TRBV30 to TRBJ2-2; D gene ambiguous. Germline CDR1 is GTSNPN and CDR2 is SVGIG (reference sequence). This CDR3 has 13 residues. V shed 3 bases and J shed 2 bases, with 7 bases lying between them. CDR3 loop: CAWRTFNTGELFF. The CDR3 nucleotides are TGTGCCTGGAGGACTTTCAACACCGGGGAGCTGTTTTTT.

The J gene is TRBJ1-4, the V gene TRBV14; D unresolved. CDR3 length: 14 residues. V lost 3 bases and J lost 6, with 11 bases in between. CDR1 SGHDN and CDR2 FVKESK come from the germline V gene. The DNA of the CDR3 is TGTGCCAGCAGCCAGGGGAATTTTTATGAAAAACTGTTTTTT. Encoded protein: CASSQGNFYEKLFF.

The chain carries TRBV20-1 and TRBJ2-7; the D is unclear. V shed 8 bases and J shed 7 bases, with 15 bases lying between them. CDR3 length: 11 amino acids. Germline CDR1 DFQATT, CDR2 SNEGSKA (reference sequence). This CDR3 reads CSRRRLGEQYF. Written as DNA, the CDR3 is TGCAGTCGGAGACGCCTGGGGGAGCAGTACTTC.

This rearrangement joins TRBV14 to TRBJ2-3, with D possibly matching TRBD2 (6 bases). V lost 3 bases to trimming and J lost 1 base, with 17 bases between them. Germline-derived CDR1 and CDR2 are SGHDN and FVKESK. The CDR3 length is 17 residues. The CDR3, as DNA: TGTGCCAGCAGCCAGAGGACTATGGGTCTGGGCACAGATACGCAGTATTTT. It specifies CASSQRTMGLGTDTQYF. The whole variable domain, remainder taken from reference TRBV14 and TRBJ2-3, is EAGVTQFPSHSVIEKGQTVTLRCDPISGHDNLYWYRRVMGKEIKFLLHFVKESKQDESGMPNNRFLAERTGGTYSTLKVQPAELEDSGVYFCASSQRTMGLGTDTQYFGPGTRLTVL.

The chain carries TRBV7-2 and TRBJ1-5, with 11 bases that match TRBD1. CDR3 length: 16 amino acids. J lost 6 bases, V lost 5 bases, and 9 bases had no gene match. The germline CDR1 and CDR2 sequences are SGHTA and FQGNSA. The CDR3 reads CASSILGQGASQPQHF. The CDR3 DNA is TGTGCCAGCAGCATCCTTGGACAGGGGGCATCTCAGCCCCAGCATTTT.

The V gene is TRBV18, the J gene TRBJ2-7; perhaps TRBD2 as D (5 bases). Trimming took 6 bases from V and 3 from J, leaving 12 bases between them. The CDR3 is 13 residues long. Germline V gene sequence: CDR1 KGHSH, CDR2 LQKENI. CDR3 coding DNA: TGTGCCAGCTCGCTTCAACGGGGCTACGAGCAGTACTTC. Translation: CASSLQRGYEQYF.

CDR3 in DNA: TGTGCCAGCAGCCAAGATTCCGTGGGTCCCTATGGCTACACCTTC. Its protein product is CASSQDSVGPYGYTF. The chain carries TRBV3-1 and TRBJ1-2; the D is unclear. V was cut by 0 bases and J by 4 bases, with 12 bases left in between. This CDR3 has 15 amino acids. Germline V gene data show CDR1 as LGHDT and CDR2 as YNNKEL (reference sequence).

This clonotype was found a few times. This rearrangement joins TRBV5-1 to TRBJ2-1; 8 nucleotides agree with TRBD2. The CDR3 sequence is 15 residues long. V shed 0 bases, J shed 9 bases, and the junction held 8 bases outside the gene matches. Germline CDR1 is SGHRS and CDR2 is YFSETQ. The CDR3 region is CASSLEGLGGVEQFF. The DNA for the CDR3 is TGCGCCAGCAGCTTGGAGGGACTAGGGGGGGTTGAGCAGTTCTTC.

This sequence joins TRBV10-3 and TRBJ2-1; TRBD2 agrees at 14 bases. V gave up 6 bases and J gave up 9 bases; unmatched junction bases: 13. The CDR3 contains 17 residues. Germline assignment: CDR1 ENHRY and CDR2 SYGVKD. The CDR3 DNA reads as TGTGCCATCAGAAACGTACCGGGGACTAGCGGGAGAAGTGAGCAGTTCTTC. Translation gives CAIRNVPGTSGRSEQFF.

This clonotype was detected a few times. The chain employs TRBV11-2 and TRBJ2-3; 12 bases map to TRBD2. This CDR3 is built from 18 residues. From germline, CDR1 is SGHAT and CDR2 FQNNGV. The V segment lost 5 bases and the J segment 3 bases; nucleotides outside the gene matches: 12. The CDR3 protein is CASSPTSGRPLGTDTQYF. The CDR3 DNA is TGTGCCAGCAGCCCTACTAGCGGGAGGCCCCTGGGGACAGATACGCAGTATTTT.

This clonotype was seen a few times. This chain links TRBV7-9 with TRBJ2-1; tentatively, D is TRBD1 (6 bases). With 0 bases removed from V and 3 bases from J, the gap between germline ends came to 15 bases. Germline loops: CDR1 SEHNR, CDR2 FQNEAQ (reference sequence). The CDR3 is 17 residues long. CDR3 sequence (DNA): TGTGCCAGCAGCTTAGCCCTAAGGGACATCTACTACAATGAGCAGTTCTTC. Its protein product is CASSLALRDIYYNEQFF.

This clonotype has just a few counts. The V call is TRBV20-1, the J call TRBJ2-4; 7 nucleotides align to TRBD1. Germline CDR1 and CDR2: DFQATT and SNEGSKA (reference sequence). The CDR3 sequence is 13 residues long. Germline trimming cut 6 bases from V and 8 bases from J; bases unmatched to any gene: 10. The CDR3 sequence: CSARVQGIDIQYF. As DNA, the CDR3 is TGCAGTGCCAGGGTACAGGGGATTGACATTCAGTACTTC.

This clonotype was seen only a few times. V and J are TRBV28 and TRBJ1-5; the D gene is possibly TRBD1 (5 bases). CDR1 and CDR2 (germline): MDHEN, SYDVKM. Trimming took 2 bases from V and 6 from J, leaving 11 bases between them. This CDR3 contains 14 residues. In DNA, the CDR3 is TGTGCCAGCAGTTTAACACAGAGGGGTCAGCCCCAGCATTTT. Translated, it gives CASSLTQRGQPQHF.

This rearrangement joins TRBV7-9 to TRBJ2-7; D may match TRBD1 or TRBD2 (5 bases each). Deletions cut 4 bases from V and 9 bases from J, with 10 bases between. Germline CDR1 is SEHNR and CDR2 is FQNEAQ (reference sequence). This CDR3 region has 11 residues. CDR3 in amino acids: CASSSGDAQYF. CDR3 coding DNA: TGTGCCAGCAGCTCCGGGGACGCGCAGTACTTC.

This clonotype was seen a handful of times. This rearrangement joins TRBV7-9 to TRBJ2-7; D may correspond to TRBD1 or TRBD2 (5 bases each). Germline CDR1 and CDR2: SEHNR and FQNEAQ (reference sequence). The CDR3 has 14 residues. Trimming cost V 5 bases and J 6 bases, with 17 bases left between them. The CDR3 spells CASSAGTPPVEQYF. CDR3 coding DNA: TGTGCCAGCAGCGCCGGGACGCCCCCCGTCGAGCAGTACTTC.

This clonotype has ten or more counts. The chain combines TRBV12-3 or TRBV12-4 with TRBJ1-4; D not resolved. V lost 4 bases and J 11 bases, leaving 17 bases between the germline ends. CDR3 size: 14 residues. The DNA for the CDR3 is TGTGCCAGCAGTTCGGACTGGAAGGGCTCGAAACTGTTTTTT. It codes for CASSSDWKGSKLFF.

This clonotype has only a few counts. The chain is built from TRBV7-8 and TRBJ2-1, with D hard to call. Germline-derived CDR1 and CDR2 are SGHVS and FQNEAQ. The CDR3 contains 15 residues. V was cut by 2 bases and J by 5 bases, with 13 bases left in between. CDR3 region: CASSLSGGLHNEQFF. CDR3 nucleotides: TGTGCCAGCAGCTTAAGTGGCGGATTACACAATGAGCAGTTCTTC.

The CDR3 spells CASMERESGELFF. CDR3 coding DNA: TGCGCCAGCATGGAGCGGGAGTCCGGGGAGCTGTTTTTT. The gene calls are TRBV5-1 and TRBJ2-2; 8 positions match TRBD2. There are 13 residues in the CDR3. Germline V lookup: CDR1 SGHRS, CDR2 YFSETQ. With V trimmed by 6 bases and J by 6 bases, 4 bases remained unmatched. Based on the CDR3 plus reference TRBV5-1 and TRBJ2-2, the full variable domain is KAGVTQTPRYLIKTRGQQVTLSCSPISGHRSVSWYQQTPGQGLQFLFEYFSETQRNKGNFPGRFSGRQFSNSRSEMNVSTLELGDSALYLCASMERESGELFFGEGSRLTVL.

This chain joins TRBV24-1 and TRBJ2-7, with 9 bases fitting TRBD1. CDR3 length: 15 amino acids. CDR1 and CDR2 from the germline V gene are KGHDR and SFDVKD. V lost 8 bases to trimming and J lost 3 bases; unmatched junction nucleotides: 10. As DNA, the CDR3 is TGTGCCACCACCGAAACCGGGACAGGGTACTACGAGCAGTACTTC. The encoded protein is CATTETGTGYYEQYF.

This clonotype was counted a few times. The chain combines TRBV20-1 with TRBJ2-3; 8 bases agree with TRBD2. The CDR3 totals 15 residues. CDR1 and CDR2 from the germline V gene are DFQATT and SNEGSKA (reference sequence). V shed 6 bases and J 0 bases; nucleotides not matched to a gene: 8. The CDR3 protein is CSAQREGGSTDTQYF. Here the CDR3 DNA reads TGCAGTGCCCAACGGGAGGGCGGAAGCACAGATACGCAGTATTTT.

CDR3 DNA: TGTGCCAGCAGCTTAGCGACCGAGTACAATGAGCAGTTCTTC. Amino acids: CASSLATEYNEQFF. J is TRBJ2-1 and V is TRBV7-2; D is undetermined. Looked up from germline, CDR1 is SGHTA and CDR2 is FQGNSA. Trimming left V 0 bases short and J 4 bases short, with 7 bases between. The CDR3 is made up of 14 amino acids.

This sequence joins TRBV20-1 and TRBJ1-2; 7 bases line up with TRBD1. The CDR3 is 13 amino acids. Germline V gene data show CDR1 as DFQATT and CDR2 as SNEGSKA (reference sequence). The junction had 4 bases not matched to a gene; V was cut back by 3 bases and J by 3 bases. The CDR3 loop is CSASRQGDYGYTF. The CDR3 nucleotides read TGCAGTGCTAGTCGGCAGGGGGACTATGGCTACACCTTC.

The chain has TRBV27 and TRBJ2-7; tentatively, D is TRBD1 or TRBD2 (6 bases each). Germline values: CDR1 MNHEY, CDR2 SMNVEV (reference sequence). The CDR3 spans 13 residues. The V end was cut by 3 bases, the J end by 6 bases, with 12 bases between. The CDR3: CASSFPGGREQYF. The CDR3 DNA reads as TGTGCCAGCAGTTTTCCCGGGGGCCGCGAGCAGTACTTC.

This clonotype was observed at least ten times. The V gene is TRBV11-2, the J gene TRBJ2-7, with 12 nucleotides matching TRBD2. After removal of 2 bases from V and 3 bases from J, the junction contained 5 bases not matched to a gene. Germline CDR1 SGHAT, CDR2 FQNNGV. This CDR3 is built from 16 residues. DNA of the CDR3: TGTGCCAGCAGCTTATCCCCACTAGCGGGAGGCTACGAGCAGTACTTC. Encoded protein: CASSLSPLAGGYEQYF.